The clone carrying this T cell receptor beta chain has a count of ten or more. Its antigen remains unknown. The sample belongs to a study of blood T cells in healthy people across ages. The second PCR ran 7 to 11 cycles with a sample-barcoded 5' primer and J-beta primers. The study obtained at least 2.5 million CDR3-containing paired-end reads from every sample. One entry per CDR3 protein results from TCRdb running MiXCR on the 5' RACE reads. The profile shows around 870,000 distinct CDR3 sequences, roughly 26% of them singletons. The V gene end was trimmed by 4 bases and the J gene end by 3 bases; junction bases not matched to a gene: 5. Germline V lookup: CDR1 SEHNR, CDR2 FQNEAQ (reference sequence). The CDR3 length is 15 residues. Regarding the study as a whole: Conclusively comparing naive with antigen-experienced cells was impossible with unsorted PBMCs. The fall in TCR beta diversity per million T cells was roughly linear with age.

The sequenced material came from blood. The sequence derives from a woman older than 75 in good health. V is TRBV7-9 and J is TRBJ2-7; 11 nucleotides align to TRBD2. In DNA form, the CDR3 reads TGTGCCAGCAGCTCGACTAGCGGGACTTACTACGAGCAGTACTTC. Encoded protein: CASSSTSGTYYEQYF.